This entry lists 27 T cell receptor beta chains sequenced from one sample in a study of vaccination effects on CD4 cells after COVID-19. For these TCRs, the target antigens are not known. After expansion with viral peptide pools in the ViraFEST assay, antigen-specific CD4+ T cells were sequenced. Having been cultured for under twelve days, the cells underwent CD4+ T cell isolation. Libraries were prepared by immunoSEQ multiplex PCR; TCRdb keeps only in-frame clonotypes and omits some of them. The table lists approximately 82,000 clones, around four fifths of them singletons. The starting material was CD4+ T cells from PBMCs cultured with HCoV-229E spike peptides, obtained before COVID-19 vaccination. Source of these receptors: a human donor who received a COVID-19 vaccine.

The V call is TRBV18, the J call TRBJ2-1, with D tentatively TRBD1 or TRBD2 (5 bases each). V was clipped by 8 bases and J by 12 bases, with 23 bases between them. CDR1 is KGHSH and CDR2 is LQKENI in the germline V gene. CDR3 length: 14 residues. Here the CDR3 reads CASLSGPVSSGQFF. CDR3 nucleotide sequence: TGTGCCAGCCTGTCGGGGCCCGTGAGTAGTGGGCAGTTCTTC.

The chain is built from TRBV12-3 or TRBV12-4 and TRBJ1-2, with D perhaps matching TRBD1 (6 bases). The ends were cut back, 9 bases at V and 7 bases at J, with 12 bases in the middle. The CDR3 extends over 11 amino acids. The CDR3 spells CASGRGGGYTF. Here the CDR3 DNA reads TGTGCCAGTGGCAGGGGAGGTGGCTACACCTTC.

This chain connects TRBV6-1 to TRBJ2-7; D is possibly TRBD1 (6 bases). V dropped 2 bases and J dropped 3 bases, with 11 bases sitting between them. This CDR3 is built from 14 residues. Germline CDR1 is MNHNS and CDR2 is SASEGT. CDR3 nucleotide sequence: TGTGCCAGCAGTGAACTACAGGGAAACTACGAGCAGTACGTC. This translates into CASSELQGNYEQYV.

The count of this clone is one. The rearrangement uses TRBV29-1 and TRBJ1-3; D gene unclear. V lost 7 bases to trimming and J lost 4 bases, with 11 bases between them. The CDR3 length is 12 residues. CDR1 and CDR2 from the germline V gene are SQVTM and ANQGSEA. This CDR3 reads CSGRVQGNTIYF. DNA of the CDR3: TGCAGCGGTCGGGTCCAAGGAAACACCATATATTTT. Supplemented by reference TRBV29-1 and TRBJ1-3, the full variable domain reads SAVISQKPSRDICQRGTSLTIQCQVDSQVTMMFWYRQQPGQSLTLIATANQGSEATYESGFVIDKFPISRPNLTFSTLTVSNMSPEDSSIYLCSGRVQGNTIYFGEGSWLTVV.

This clone was detected only once. This chain uses TRBV2 with TRBJ1-1, with D unresolved. Germline CDR1 is SNHLY and CDR2 is FYNNEI. V was cut by 6 bases and J by 5 bases, with 4 bases left in between. The CDR3 is 10 residues long. The CDR3 sequence is CASRLTEAFF. The CDR3 bases are TGTGCCAGCAGATTAACTGAAGCTTTCTTT.

The chain employs TRBV11-1 and TRBJ1-6, with 9 bases fitting TRBD1. V lost 4 bases and J lost 7; bases outside the gene matches: 5. The CDR3 loop spans 15 amino acids. CDR1 is SGHAT, CDR2 FQDESV, per germline (reference sequence). The CDR3 is CASSWTGDYNSPLHF. The DNA for the CDR3 is TGTGCCAGCAGCTGGACAGGGGATTACAATTCACCCCTCCACTTT.

The CDR3 sequence is CASSLIEKLFF. CDR3 nucleotides: TGTGCCAGCAGCTTGATAGAAAAACTGTTTTTT. The V call is TRBV5-8, the J call TRBJ1-4; D remains ambiguous. From germline, CDR1 is SGHTS and CDR2 YDEGEE. This CDR3 has 11 residues. Trimming shortened V by 1 base and J by 8 bases, and 3 bases separated the two germline ends.

The chain is built from TRBV3-1 (or the pseudogene TRBV3-2) and TRBJ2-1; 13 bases align to TRBD2. With V trimmed by 4 bases and J by 7 bases, 7 bases remained unmatched. The CDR3 loop spans 16 amino acids. Looked up from germline, CDR1 is LGHDT and CDR2 is YNNKEL (reference sequence). This CDR3 reads CASSRRGLAGKNEQFF. The CDR3 DNA reads TGTGCCAGCAGCCGGCGGGGACTAGCGGGGAAGAATGAGCAGTTCTTC.

The gene calls are TRBV9 and TRBJ1-1; TRBD1 aligns across 8 bases. V was pared by 4 bases and J by 1 base, with 6 bases of the junction left unmatched. Germline values: CDR1 SGDLS, CDR2 YYNGEE. The CDR3 is made up of 15 amino acids. CDR3 residues: CASSFSGTGNTEAFF. As DNA, the CDR3 is TGTGCCAGCAGCTTTTCCGGGACAGGGAACACTGAAGCTTTCTTT. Using reference TRBV9 and TRBJ1-1 for the parts outside the CDR3, the full variable domain is DSGVTQTPKHLITATGQRVTLRCSPRSGDLSVYWYQQSLDQGLQFLIQYYNGEERAKGNILERFSAQQFPDLHSELNLSSLELGDSALYFCASSFSGTGNTEAFFGQGTRLTVV.

The chain is built from TRBV18 and TRBJ1-2, with D unclear. CDR3 size: 13 residues. The V gene's germline CDR1 is KGHSH and CDR2 LQKENI. The V end lost 3 bases, the J end lost 7 bases, and 12 bases lay between the germline ends. The CDR3 DNA reads as TGTGCCAGCTCACCTCCCCAGCTTCTTGGCTACACCTTC. Amino acids: CASSPPQLLGYTF.

The chain has TRBV10-3 and TRBJ2-7; no clear D. This CDR3 has 14 amino acids. CDR1 and CDR2 (germline): ENHRY, SYGVKD. The germline V and J ends were trimmed by 1 base and 3 bases, with 10 bases remaining between them. CDR3 sequence reads: CAISEFQQSYEQYV. The CDR3 DNA follows: TGTGCCATCAGTGAGTTCCAACAGAGCTACGAGCAGTACGTC.

The V gene is TRBV7-2, the J gene TRBJ1-1, with D uncertain. CDR3 length: 13 residues. Trimming left V 5 bases short and J 1 base short, with 8 bases between. Germline V gives CDR1 SGHTA, CDR2 FQGNSA. The CDR3 here is CASSHQSNTEAFF. DNA for the CDR3: TGTGCCAGCAGCCACCAATCGAACACTGAAGCTTTCTTT. Based on the CDR3 plus reference TRBV7-2 and TRBJ1-1, the full variable domain is GAGVSQSPSNKVTEKGKDVELRCDPISGHTALYWYRQSLGQGLEFLIYFQGNSAPDKSGLPSDRFSAERTGGSVSTLTIQRTQQEDSAVYLCASSHQSNTEAFFGQGTRLTVV.

The CDR3 loop reads CASSLGPLDDTQYF. The DNA for the CDR3 is TGTGCCAGCAGCTTGGGCCCTCTGGACGATACGCAGTATTTT. The rearrangement links TRBV7-3 to TRBJ2-3, with D unclear. This CDR3 comprises 14 residues. The V end lost 3 bases, the J end lost 6 bases, and 13 bases lay between the germline ends. Germline V gives CDR1 SGHTA, CDR2 FQGTGA.

The genes are TRBV24-1 and TRBJ2-1, with a possible D match to TRBD2 (6 bases). The length of the CDR3 is 13 residues. Trimming pared 0 bases from V and 11 bases from J, leaving 10 bases between. In germline, CDR1 is KGHDR, CDR2 SFDVKD. CDR3 residues: CATSDLRGTKQFF. In DNA form, the CDR3 reads TGTGCCACCAGTGATTTGCGCGGGACGAAGCAGTTCTTC.

The rearrangement joins TRBV29-1 to TRBJ1-1; no clear D. Per the germline V gene, CDR1 is SQVTM and CDR2 is ANQGSEA. Trimming removed 7 bases at V and 1 base at J, with 10 bases between. The CDR3 has 12 amino acids. This CDR3 reads CSARVPNTEAFF. CDR3 DNA: TGCAGCGCCCGGGTCCCGAACACTGAAGCTTTCTTT.

The DNA of the CDR3 is TGTGCCAGCAGCTTGGCAGGGTACCAAGAGACCCAGTACTTC. Protein sequence: CASSLAGYQETQYF. The rearrangement uses TRBV7-3 and TRBJ2-5; a weak D match, TRBD1 (5 bases). Germline V gene lookup returns CDR1 SGHTA and CDR2 FQGTGA. V lost 3 bases and J 0 bases, leaving 8 bases between the germline ends. This CDR3 is 14 amino acids long.

The chain combines TRBV5-8 with TRBJ1-6; D not resolved. V shed 1 base and J shed 7 bases, with 9 bases lying between them. This CDR3 region has 14 residues. Germline-derived CDR1 and CDR2 are SGHTS and YDEGEE. The CDR3 loop reads CASSLWPINSPLHF. CDR3 sequence (DNA): TGTGCCAGCAGCTTGTGGCCGATAAATTCACCCCTCCACTTT.

J is TRBJ1-2 and V is TRBV3-1 (or the pseudogene TRBV3-2); D might be TRBD1 (6 bases). Germline assignment: CDR1 LGHDT and CDR2 YNNKEL (reference sequence). The CDR3 has 18 amino acids. Trimming removed 4 bases at V and 5 bases at J, with 26 bases between. The CDR3 DNA reads as TGTGCCAGCAGCCGCCTTCAAGACAGGAGAAAGCAAAAGTATGGCTACACCTTC. It is translated as CASSRLQDRRKQKYGYTF.

The V gene is TRBV3-1 (or the pseudogene TRBV3-2), the J gene TRBJ2-7; D gene ambiguous. Per the germline V gene, CDR1 is LGHDT and CDR2 is YNNKEL (reference sequence). The CDR3 extends over 14 amino acids. The V and J ends lost 5 bases and 4 bases respectively, with 15 bases between them. CDR3 amino acids: CASSNSYLGYEQYV. CDR3 DNA sequence: TGTGCCAGCAGCAACTCCTATCTGGGGTACGAGCAGTACGTC.

This clone was seen a single time. The V gene is TRBV4-3, the J gene TRBJ1-2; 9 nucleotides line up with TRBD1. CDR3 length: 15 residues. The ends lost 2 bases at V and 4 bases at J; junction bases unmatched: 5. Germline V gene lookup returns CDR1 LGHNA and CDR2 YSLEER. CDR3 DNA: TGCGCCAGCAGCCAATCCCGGGACAGGGTCTATGGCTACACCTTC. The encoded protein is CASSQSRDRVYGYTF.

A single count supports this clone. V and J are TRBV5-1 and TRBJ1-2; D unclear. V gave up 0 bases and J gave up 0 bases, with 6 bases separating them. The CDR3 is 14 amino acids. The germline V gene encodes CDR1 SGHRS and CDR2 YFSETQ. The CDR3 is CASSLGNTNYGYTF. The CDR3, as DNA: TGCGCCAGCAGCTTGGGGAATACTAACTATGGCTACACCTTC.

V is TRBV7-3 and J is TRBJ2-2; 7 nucleotides align to TRBD2. The CDR3 consists of 17 residues. Germline CDR1 SGHTA, CDR2 FQGTGA. V shed 5 bases, J shed 0 bases, and the junction held 9 bases outside the gene matches. The CDR3 DNA follows: TGTGCCAGCAGCCCCCGGACTAGTTCAGCGAACACCGGGGAGCTGTTTTTT. Amino acid sequence: CASSPRTSSANTGELFF.

This clone was counted between two and nine times. The CDR3 sequence: CATSDRTGTTYEQYV. The CDR3 DNA sequence: TGTGCCACCAGTGACCGGACTGGGACTACCTACGAGCAGTACGTC. The chain is built from TRBV24-1 and TRBJ2-7, with TRBD2 identical over 7 bases. J was trimmed by 2 bases and V by 4 bases; bases with no gene match: 7. Germline CDR1 KGHDR, CDR2 SFDVKD. This CDR3 has 15 residues.

The chain is built from TRBV19 and TRBJ1-5; perhaps TRBD1 as D (5 bases). CDR3 length: 15 amino acids. Germline V gene data show CDR1 as LNHDA and CDR2 as SQIVND (reference sequence). Trimming left V 5 bases short and J 0 bases short, with 11 bases between. CDR3 nucleotides: TGTGCCAGTAGTGTGCGGGGGATTAGCAATCAGCCCCAGCATTTT. Translated, it gives CASSVRGISNQPQHF.

The genes are TRBV9 and TRBJ2-3, with D tentatively TRBD1 (5 bases). The CDR3 spans 15 residues. Trimming pared 0 bases from V and 5 bases from J, leaving 13 bases between. Germline V gene lookup returns CDR1 SGDLS and CDR2 YYNGEE. The CDR3 bases are TGTGCCAGCAGCGTAGAGGCACAAGGGGTAGATACGCAGTATTTT. Protein sequence: CASSVEAQGVDTQYF.

This chain connects TRBV6-4 to TRBJ1-2, with a weak D call TRBD1 (5 bases). The V end lost 0 bases, the J end lost 8 bases, and 13 bases lay between the germline ends. The germline V gene encodes CDR1 MRHNA and CDR2 SNTAGT. CDR3 size: 14 residues. This CDR3 is CASSDSSRARGYTF. CDR3 in DNA: TGTGCCAGCAGTGACTCGAGCAGGGCGAGGGGCTACACCTTC.

The chain is built from TRBV6-1 and TRBJ2-7, with D possibly being TRBD1 (6 bases). Per the germline V gene, CDR1 is MNHNS and CDR2 is SASEGT. CDR3 size: 16 residues. V dropped 4 bases and J dropped 0 bases, with 16 bases sitting between them. CDR3 nucleotides: TGTGCCAGCAGTGTAGTCAGGGGCCAAAGCTCCTACGAGCAGTACGTC. Amino acid sequence: CASSVVRGQSSYEQYV.